This TCR beta chain appears in the sequencing data of a study of beta chain features in type 1 diabetes. Study at large: Age and gender were similar between patients and healthy donors, as were cell yields.

Naive, central memory, regulatory and stem cell-like memory cells within the CD4+ compartment were sorted using CD45RO/CCR7/CD25/CD127/CD95/CD27. This clone has more than one count but fewer than ten. Antigen specificity is unknown. Investigators reverse transcribed all isolated RNA, so they sequenced expressed TCRB transcripts. Libraries were prepared by immunoSEQ multiplex PCR; TCRdb keeps only in-frame clonotypes and omits some of them. The sample yields some 63,000 clones, almost 50% seen once. The CDR3 has 14 residues. The trim removed 1 base at V and 8 bases at J, leaving 4 bases unmatched. Looked up from germline, CDR1 is SGHNT and CDR2 is YENEEA. Whole-study results and caveats: Significant though moderate, a shortening of TCRB CDR3s appeared in all four CD4+ subsets of Type 1 diabetes patients. Lower insertion and higher deletion counts appeared at VDJ junctions in type 1 diabetes patients. Compared with healthy donors, patients appeared to share more similar naive, central memory and regulatory TCRB repertoires.

The sequenced sample was central memory CD4+ T cells from blood. The origin of this receptor is a young man with type 1 diabetes. The chain employs TRBV11-3 and TRBJ1-4; 7 bases agree with TRBD1. The CDR3 DNA sequence: TGTGCCAGCAGCTTAGGAGGGGGCGACGAAAAACTGTTTTTT. It encodes CASSLGGGDEKLFF. The whole variable domain, filled in from reference TRBV11-3 and TRBJ1-4, reads EAGVVQSPRYKIIEKKQPVAFWCNPISGHNTLYWYLQNLGQGPELLIRYENEEAVDDSQLPKDRFSAERLKGVDSTLKIQPAELGDSAVYLCASSLGGGDEKLFFGSGTQLSVL.